This T cell receptor beta chain was sequenced during a study of T cells in women clearing cervical HPV infection. Study outcomes and limitations: T-cell numbers per sample were unknown and may explain richness differences. Repertoire richness, not evenness, was significantly elevated in CIN3+ cases versus controls.

About this clone itself: Its antigen is undetermined. The CDR3 is cut off 3 residues early in the read; its end comes from the germline J gene.

The V gene end was trimmed by 0 bases and the J gene end by 5 bases; junction bases not matched to a gene: 3. Looked up from germline, CDR1 is LGHNA and CDR2 is YNFKEQ. The CDR3 is 15 amino acids. HPV was found by MY09/MY11 PCR and dot-blot genotyping. The assay was immunoSEQ multiplex PCR, and TCRdb's table has in-frame clones only and misses some. Recorded for this sample: more than 20,000 clones. The J gene is TRBJ2-5, the V gene TRBV4-2; 10 bases match TRBD2. The sequencing input was blood buffy coat. The receptor was derived from a woman aged 18 to 75 with a cervical HPV16 infection that either progressed to CIN3+ or cleared (not recorded which). The CDR3 here is CASSQDSGRQETQYF. Incomplete CDR3 DNA: TGTGCCAGCAGCCAAGATAGCGGGAGGCAGGAGACC.